This T cell receptor beta chain comes out of a study of blood T cells in healthy people across ages. This clonotype was counted a few times. CDR3 length: 16 amino acids. Germline V CDR1 and CDR2: SGHNT, YENEEA. Germline trimming cut 0 bases from V and 7 bases from J; bases unmatched to any gene: 7. Primed by a sample-barcoded 5' primer and a J-beta primer mix, a second PCR proceeded for 7 to 11 cycles. Using its own MiXCR run on the 5' RACE reads, TCRdb lists one record per CDR3 protein. The sample lists around 1.5 million distinct CDR3 sequences; about 35% were seen once. The source of this sequence is a woman aged 30 to 39 in good health. The sequenced sample consisted of blood. The rearrangement joins TRBV11-3 to TRBJ2-1; 9 bases match TRBD2. The CDR3 DNA reads TGTGCCAGCAGCTTAGATGGTGAGACTAGCGGTAATGAGCAGTTCTTC. It translates to CASSLDGETSGNEQFF.